The 7 T cell receptor beta chains below all came from one sample that was sequenced in a study of T cell responses to AZD1222 COVID-19 vaccine (dated by TCRdb to 2020 to 2023). Libraries were built with the immunoSEQ multiplex PCR assay. In its TCRdb copy, this immuneACCESS table keeps in-frame sequences only and misses some clones. Where compared with another copy, unresolved V genes explain less than half of these, and the others have no known cause. For this sample there are 90,000 to 150,000 clones; approximately 90% appear just once. Just over 3.5% of the sample is taken by the ten largest. The time point label corresponds to: about 28 days (+/-7) after the second vaccine dose. The input for sequencing was peripheral blood, taken 28 days after the second AZD1222 dose. These receptors all come from an adult who received the AZD1222 COVID-19 vaccine.

The rearrangement joins TRBV27 to TRBJ1-2; unclear D gene. CDR3 length equals 14 residues. The V and J ends lost 1 base and 3 bases respectively, with 9 bases between them. In germline, CDR1 is MNHEY, CDR2 SMNVEV (reference sequence). CDR3 DNA sequence: TGTGCCAGCAGTTTATTAGCCGGGTACTATGGCTACACCTTC. This sequence encodes CASSLLAGYYGYTF.

The V call is TRBV19, the J call TRBJ2-2, with a possible D match to TRBD2 (5 bases). The V end lost 5 bases, the J end lost 6 bases, and 10 bases lay between the germline ends. The CDR3 is 13 residues long. The germline gives CDR1 LNHDA, CDR2 SQIVND (reference sequence). The CDR3 nucleotides are TGTGCCAGTAGTCGACGGACTCCCGGGGAGCTGTTTTTT. Translation gives CASSRRTPGELFF.

The rearrangement links TRBV6-4 to TRBJ2-1; TRBD2 aligns across 12 bases. Germline V gives CDR1 MRHNA, CDR2 SNTAGT. The CDR3 is 18 residues long. The trim removed 0 bases at V and 4 bases at J, leaving 7 bases unmatched. The CDR3 bases are TGTGCCAGCAGTGACTCGATTGGACTAGCGGGGAGTTACAATGAGCAGTTCTTC. Translating gives CASSDSIGLAGSYNEQFF.

The chain employs TRBV11-1 and TRBJ2-1; 9 bases are shared with TRBD2. Looked up from germline, CDR1 is SGHAT and CDR2 is FQDESV (reference sequence). The J segment lost 7 bases and the V segment lost 5 bases, leaving 9 bases of the junction unmatched. CDR3 length: 15 residues. The CDR3 spells CASSPERGANNEQFF. The CDR3 DNA sequence: TGTGCCAGCAGCCCGGAGCGGGGGGCGAATAATGAGCAGTTCTTC.

V gene TRBV18 combines with J gene TRBJ1-2, with TRBD1 identical over 8 bases. With V trimmed by 6 bases and J by 0 bases, 6 bases remained unmatched. Germline CDR1 and CDR2: KGHSH and LQKENI. The CDR3 loop spans 15 amino acids. CDR3 amino acids: CASSLGQASNYGYTF. The CDR3 nucleotides are TGTGCCAGCTCCCTGGGACAGGCCTCTAACTATGGCTACACCTTC.

In this sample, this clone turned up once. V gene TRBV7-2 combines with J gene TRBJ2-2; no clear D gene. With 1 base removed from V and 1 base from J, the gap between germline ends came to 10 bases. The CDR3 runs to 16 residues. CDR1 is SGHTA, CDR2 FQGNSA, per germline. DNA for the CDR3: TGTGCCAGCAGCTTAGTGGTGGCGGTGAACACCGGGGAGCTGTTTTTT. Translated, it gives CASSLVVAVNTGELFF.

This clone has more than one count but fewer than ten. This chain connects TRBV2 to TRBJ1-1, with D perhaps matching TRBD1 (5 bases). CDR3 length: 15 residues. V shed 7 bases and J shed 3 bases, with 18 bases lying between them. CDR1 is SNHLY, CDR2 FYNNEI, per germline. CDR3 protein: CASISGGLPDTEAFF. In DNA form, the CDR3 reads TGTGCCAGCATTTCGGGGGGTCTGCCCGACACTGAAGCTTTCTTT.